These 16 T cell receptor beta chains came from one sample sequenced in a study of blood T cell repertoires in COVID-19. Assay: immunoSEQ multiplex PCR; the TCRdb copy retains only in-frame clones and omits some. The sample comprises about 140,000 clones, approximately 91% of which are singletons, and less than 2% rests with the top ten. The specimen sequenced was peripheral blood. All receptors come from an older man with acute or convalescent COVID-19.

The J gene is TRBJ1-1, the V gene TRBV19, with 9 positions matching TRBD1. V gave up 10 bases and J gave up 4 bases; unmatched junction bases: 7. Germline V gene lookup returns CDR1 LNHDA and CDR2 SQIVND (reference sequence). The CDR3 contains 13 residues. CDR3 in DNA: TGTGCCACCAGACAGGGGGGCACCACTGAAGCTTTCTTT. Its protein is CATRQGGTTEAFF. Full variable domain (remainder filled in from reference TRBV19 and TRBJ1-1): DGGITQSPKYLFRKEGQNVTLSCEQNLNHDAMYWYRQDPGQGLRLIYYSQIVNDFQKGDIAEGYSVSREKKESFPLTVTSAQKNPTAFYLCATRQGGTTEAFFGQGTRLTVV.

This clone turned up a few times. The chain has TRBV6-5 and TRBJ2-5; TRBD2 matches 10 bases. The CDR3 length is 14 residues. V trimming: 2 bases; J trimming: 4 bases; junction bases outside the gene matches: 1. Germline CDR1 and CDR2: MNHEY and SVGAGI. Written as DNA, the CDR3 is TGTGCCAGCAGTTACCGGACTAGCGGAGAGACCCAGTACTTC. It codes for CASSYRTSGETQYF.

The chain carries TRBV28 and TRBJ1-1, with 7 bases matching TRBD1. Looked up from germline, CDR1 is MDHEN and CDR2 is SYDVKM. The trim removed 5 bases at V and 1 base at J, leaving 13 bases unmatched. This CDR3 comprises 17 residues. CDR3 DNA: TGTGCCAGCAGTCTAAGACAGGGAAGAAGGAGGAACACTGAAGCTTTCTTT. Amino acid sequence: CASSLRQGRRRNTEAFF. The full variable domain, completed using reference TRBV28 and TRBJ1-1, is DVKVTQSSRYLVKRTGEKVFLECVQDMDHENMFWYRQDPGLGLRLIYFSYDVKMKEKGDIPEGYSVSREKKERFSLILESASTNQTSMYLCASSLRQGRRRNTEAFFGQGTRLTVV.

V gene TRBV29-1 combines with J gene TRBJ2-1; maybe TRBD2 (5 bases). This CDR3 comprises 13 residues. Germline CDR1 reads SQVTM; CDR2 reads ANQGSEA. Trimming took off 5 bases at V and 7 bases at J, with 15 bases between the two ends. Here the CDR3 DNA reads TGCAGCGTTAAGGACTCCTTGGAAAATGAGCAGTTCTTC. As protein: CSVKDSLENEQFF.

This chain connects TRBV18 to TRBJ1-4; D is unresolved. The CDR3 length is 14 residues. Germline CDR1 is KGHSH and CDR2 is LQKENI. V lost 3 bases and J lost 8, with 13 bases in between. The CDR3 sequence is CASSPNWEGEKLFF. The DNA for the CDR3 is TGTGCCAGCTCACCTAATTGGGAGGGCGAAAAACTGTTTTTT.

The rearrangement links TRBV6-5 to TRBJ1-5, with D unresolved. Between the trimmed V and J ends, which lost 6 bases and 0 bases, there was a span of 12 bases. The V gene's germline CDR1 is MNHEY and CDR2 SVGAGI. The CDR3 totals 15 residues. The chain's CDR3 is CASREGSYSNQPQHF. The CDR3 nucleotides read TGTGCCAGCAGGGAGGGCAGTTATAGCAATCAGCCCCAGCATTTT.

The chain links TRBV30 to TRBJ1-5; 7 positions match TRBD1. Germline-derived CDR1 and CDR2 are GTSNPN and SVGIG (reference sequence). The CDR3 consists of 14 residues. J lost 2 bases, V lost 2 bases, and 3 bases had no gene match. The CDR3 here is CAWSYQGGNQPQHF. CDR3 DNA sequence: TGTGCCTGGAGTTATCAGGGGGGCAATCAGCCCCAGCATTTT.

The chain recombines TRBV11-2 with TRBJ2-1, with TRBD2 matching 12 bases. The CDR3 has 17 residues. Germline V gene sequence: CDR1 SGHAT, CDR2 FQNNGV. Losses at the gene ends were 5 bases for V and 4 bases for J; bases not matched to a gene: 9. The CDR3 DNA follows: TGTGCCAGCAGCCTTGGGGGACTAGCGGGCATTTACAATGAGCAGTTCTTC. It codes for CASSLGGLAGIYNEQFF.

This chain connects TRBV7-3 to TRBJ1-1, with a weak D call TRBD1 (6 bases). The V end was cut by 4 bases, the J end by 3 bases, with 21 bases between. In germline, CDR1 is SGHTA, CDR2 FQGTGA. This CDR3 contains 17 residues. The DNA for the CDR3 is TGTGCCAGCAGCTCGACCGGGACACCAAGAGGGTACACTGAAGCTTTCTTT. It encodes CASSSTGTPRGYTEAFF.

The chain is built from TRBV28 and TRBJ1-5; D gene unclear. This CDR3 is 13 amino acids long. Germline loops: CDR1 MDHEN, CDR2 SYDVKM. The V and J ends lost 6 bases and 3 bases respectively, with 9 bases between them. CDR3 region: CASSLDNNQPQHF. The CDR3 DNA is TGTGCCAGCAGCCTTGACAACAATCAGCCCCAGCATTTT.

The chain recombines TRBV27 with TRBJ1-1, with 9 bases aligning to TRBD1. The V and J ends lost 3 bases and 3 bases, in that order; junction bases with no gene match: 11. CDR1 and CDR2 (germline): MNHEY, SMNVEV (reference sequence). The CDR3 has 17 residues. The CDR3 is CASSFRPGQGTDTEAFF. The CDR3 nucleotides read TGTGCCAGCAGTTTCCGCCCGGGACAGGGAACGGACACTGAAGCTTTCTTT.

The chain uses TRBV7-9 and TRBJ2-1, with a possible D match to TRBD2 (6 bases). Trimming removed 4 bases at V and 4 bases at J, with 8 bases between. The CDR3 contains 13 residues. Germline V CDR1 and CDR2: SEHNR, FQNEAQ (reference sequence). DNA for the CDR3: TGTGCCAGCAGCTCCGGGGGTTACAATGAGCAGTTCTTC. Translated, it gives CASSSGGYNEQFF.

The V call is TRBV7-2, the J call TRBJ2-3; 13 bases fit TRBD2. Per germline, CDR1 SGHTA and CDR2 FQGNSA. Germline trimming cut 2 bases from V and 0 bases from J; bases unmatched to any gene: 2. The CDR3 is 17 amino acids. CDR3 amino acids: CASSLMGLAGSTDTQYF. DNA for the CDR3: TGTGCCAGCAGCTTAATGGGACTAGCGGGGAGCACAGATACGCAGTATTTT.

This clone was seen just once. V gene TRBV6-5 combines with J gene TRBJ1-2, with D unclear. Germline assignment: CDR1 MNHEY and CDR2 SVGAGI. The V end lost 6 bases, the J end lost 1 base, and 15 bases lay between the germline ends. CDR3 length: 15 amino acids. The CDR3 loop reads CASRQDTLFNYGYTF. The CDR3 coding sequence is TGTGCCAGCAGACAAGACACCCTCTTTAACTATGGCTACACCTTC.

The chain recombines TRBV13 with TRBJ2-2; D gene uncertain. V lost 3 bases to trimming and J lost 4 bases, with 12 bases between them. Germline V gene lookup returns CDR1 PRHDT and CDR2 FYEKMQ (reference sequence). This CDR3 has 15 residues. The CDR3 DNA follows: TGTGCCAGCAGCTTTCGAACCTCGGGCACCGGGGAGCTGTTTTTT. Translation: CASSFRTSGTGELFF.

This clone appeared a few times. The rearrangement links TRBV30 to TRBJ2-7; 8 nucleotides match TRBD1. V was pared by 5 bases and J by 0 bases, with 6 bases of the junction left unmatched. The CDR3 spans 14 residues. CDR1 GTSNPN and CDR2 SVGIG come from the germline V gene (reference sequence). The CDR3 sequence is CAWATGGSSYEQYF. In nucleotides, the CDR3 is TGTGCCTGGGCAACAGGGGGTAGCTCCTACGAGCAGTACTTC.